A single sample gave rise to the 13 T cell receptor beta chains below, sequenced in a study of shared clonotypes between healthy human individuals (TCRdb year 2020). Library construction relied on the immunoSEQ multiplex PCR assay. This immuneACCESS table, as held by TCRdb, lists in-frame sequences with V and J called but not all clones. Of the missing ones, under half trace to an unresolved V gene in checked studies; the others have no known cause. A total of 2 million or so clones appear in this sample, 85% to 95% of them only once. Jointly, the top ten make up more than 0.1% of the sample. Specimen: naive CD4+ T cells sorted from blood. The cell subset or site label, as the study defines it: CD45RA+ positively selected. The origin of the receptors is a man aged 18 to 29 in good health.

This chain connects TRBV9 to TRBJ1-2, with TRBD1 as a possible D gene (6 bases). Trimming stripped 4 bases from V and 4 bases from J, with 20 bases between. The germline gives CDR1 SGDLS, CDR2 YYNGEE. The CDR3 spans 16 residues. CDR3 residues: CASSPGQLLLLYGYTF. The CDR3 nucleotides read TGTGCCAGCAGCCCCGGACAGCTGCTCTTGCTCTATGGCTACACCTTC.

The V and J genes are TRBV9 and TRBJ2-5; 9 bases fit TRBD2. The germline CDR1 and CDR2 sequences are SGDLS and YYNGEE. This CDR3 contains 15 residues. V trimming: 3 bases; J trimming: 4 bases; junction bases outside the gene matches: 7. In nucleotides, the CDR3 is TGTGCCAGCAGCGCGTTGACTAGCGGTGTAGAGACCCAGTACTTC. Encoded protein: CASSALTSGVETQYF. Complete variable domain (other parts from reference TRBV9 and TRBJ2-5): DSGVTQTPKHLITATGQRVTLRCSPRSGDLSVYWYQQSLDQGLQFLIQYYNGEERAKGNILERFSAQQFPDLHSELNLSSLELGDSALYFCASSALTSGVETQYFGPGTRLLVL.

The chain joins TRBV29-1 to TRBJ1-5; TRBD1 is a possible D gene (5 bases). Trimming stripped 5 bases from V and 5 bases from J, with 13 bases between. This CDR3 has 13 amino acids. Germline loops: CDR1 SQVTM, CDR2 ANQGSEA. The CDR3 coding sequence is TGCAGCGTTAGGGCAGGGAGAGATCAGCCCCAGCATTTT. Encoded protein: CSVRAGRDQPQHF.

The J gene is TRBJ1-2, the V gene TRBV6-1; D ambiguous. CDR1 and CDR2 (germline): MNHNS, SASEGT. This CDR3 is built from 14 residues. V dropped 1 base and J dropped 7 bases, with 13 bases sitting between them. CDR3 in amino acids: CASSEDFSRRGYTF. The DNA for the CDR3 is TGTGCCAGCAGTGAAGACTTCTCACGCCGTGGCTACACCTTC.

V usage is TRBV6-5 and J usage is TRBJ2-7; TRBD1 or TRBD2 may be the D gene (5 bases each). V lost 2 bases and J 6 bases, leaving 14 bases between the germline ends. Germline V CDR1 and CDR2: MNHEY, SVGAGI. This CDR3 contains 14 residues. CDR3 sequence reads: CASSYGRQRGEQYF. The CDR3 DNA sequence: TGTGCCAGCAGTTACGGGAGACAGAGAGGCGAGCAGTACTTC.

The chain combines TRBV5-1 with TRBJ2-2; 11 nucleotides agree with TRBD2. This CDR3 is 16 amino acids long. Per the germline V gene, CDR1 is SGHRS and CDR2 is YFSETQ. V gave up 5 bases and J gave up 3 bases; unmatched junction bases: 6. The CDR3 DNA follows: TGCGCCAGCAGGCGAACTAGCGGGGGCGACACCGGGGAGCTGTTTTTT. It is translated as CASRRTSGGDTGELFF.

The CDR3 is CASSLRGRVYEQYF. The CDR3 bases are TGTGCCAGCAGCCTCCGGGGGAGGGTTTACGAGCAGTACTTC. The chain has TRBV2 and TRBJ2-7, with 7 bases fitting TRBD2. Trimming cost V 6 bases and J 4 bases; bases outside gene matches: 9. Germline V gene lookup returns CDR1 SNHLY and CDR2 FYNNEI. The CDR3 consists of 14 residues.

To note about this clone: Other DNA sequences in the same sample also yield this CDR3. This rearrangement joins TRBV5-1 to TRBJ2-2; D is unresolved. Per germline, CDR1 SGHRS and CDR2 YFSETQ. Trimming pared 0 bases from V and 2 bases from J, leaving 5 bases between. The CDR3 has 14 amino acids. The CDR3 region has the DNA TGCGCCAGCAGCTTGGGCCCAAACACCGGGGAGCTGTTTTTT. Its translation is CASSLGPNTGELFF.

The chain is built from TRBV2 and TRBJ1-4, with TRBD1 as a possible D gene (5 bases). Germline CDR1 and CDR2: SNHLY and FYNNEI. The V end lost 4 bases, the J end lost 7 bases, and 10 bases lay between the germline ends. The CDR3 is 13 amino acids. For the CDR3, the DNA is TGTGCCAGCAGTGTAGGGGTGGGTGAAAAACTGTTTTTT. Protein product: CASSVGVGEKLFF.

The CDR3 region is CAWTQGAGDTQYF. In DNA, the CDR3 is TGTGCCTGGACCCAGGGGGCGGGAGATACGCAGTATTTT. The V gene is TRBV30, the J gene TRBJ2-3; TRBD1 matches at 8 bases. The germline CDR1 and CDR2 sequences are GTSNPN and SVGIG (reference sequence). V shed 4 bases, J shed 5 bases, and the junction held 5 bases outside the gene matches. The CDR3 totals 13 residues.

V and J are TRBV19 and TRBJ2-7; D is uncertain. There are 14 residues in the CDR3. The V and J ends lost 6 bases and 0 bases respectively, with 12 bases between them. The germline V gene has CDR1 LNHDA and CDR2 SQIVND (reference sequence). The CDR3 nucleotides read TGTGCCAGTAGCTCCGGACCCGGCTCCTACGAGCAGTACTTC. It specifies CASSSGPGSYEQYF.

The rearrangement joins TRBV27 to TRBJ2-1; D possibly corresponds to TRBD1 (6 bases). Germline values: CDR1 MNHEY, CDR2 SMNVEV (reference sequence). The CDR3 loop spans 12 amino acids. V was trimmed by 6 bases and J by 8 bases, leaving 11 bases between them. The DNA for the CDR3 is TGTGCCAGCAGAAGCCACAGGGATGAGCAGTTCTTC. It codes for CASRSHRDEQFF.

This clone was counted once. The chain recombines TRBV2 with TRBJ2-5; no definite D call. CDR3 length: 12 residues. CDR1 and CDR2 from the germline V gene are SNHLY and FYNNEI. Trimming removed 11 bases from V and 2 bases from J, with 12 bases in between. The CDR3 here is CAGNSEQETQYF. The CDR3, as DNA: TGTGCCGGGAACAGTGAACAAGAGACCCAGTACTTC.